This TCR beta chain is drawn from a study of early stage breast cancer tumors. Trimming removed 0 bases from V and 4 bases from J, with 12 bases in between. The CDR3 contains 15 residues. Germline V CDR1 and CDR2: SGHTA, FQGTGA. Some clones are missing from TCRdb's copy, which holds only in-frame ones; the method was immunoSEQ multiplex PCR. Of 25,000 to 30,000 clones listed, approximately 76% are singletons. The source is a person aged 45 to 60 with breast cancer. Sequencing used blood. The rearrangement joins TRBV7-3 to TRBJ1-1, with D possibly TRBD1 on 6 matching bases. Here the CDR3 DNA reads TGTGCCAGCAGCTTAACGGGAACAGGGATCACTGAAGCTTTCTTT. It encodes CASSLTGTGITEAFF. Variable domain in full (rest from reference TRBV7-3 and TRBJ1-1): GAGVSQTPSNKVTEKGKYVELRCDPISGHTALYWYRQSLGQGPEFLIYFQGTGAADDSGLPNDRFFAVRPEGSVSTLKIQRTERGDSAVYLCASSLTGTGITEAFFGQGTRLTVV.